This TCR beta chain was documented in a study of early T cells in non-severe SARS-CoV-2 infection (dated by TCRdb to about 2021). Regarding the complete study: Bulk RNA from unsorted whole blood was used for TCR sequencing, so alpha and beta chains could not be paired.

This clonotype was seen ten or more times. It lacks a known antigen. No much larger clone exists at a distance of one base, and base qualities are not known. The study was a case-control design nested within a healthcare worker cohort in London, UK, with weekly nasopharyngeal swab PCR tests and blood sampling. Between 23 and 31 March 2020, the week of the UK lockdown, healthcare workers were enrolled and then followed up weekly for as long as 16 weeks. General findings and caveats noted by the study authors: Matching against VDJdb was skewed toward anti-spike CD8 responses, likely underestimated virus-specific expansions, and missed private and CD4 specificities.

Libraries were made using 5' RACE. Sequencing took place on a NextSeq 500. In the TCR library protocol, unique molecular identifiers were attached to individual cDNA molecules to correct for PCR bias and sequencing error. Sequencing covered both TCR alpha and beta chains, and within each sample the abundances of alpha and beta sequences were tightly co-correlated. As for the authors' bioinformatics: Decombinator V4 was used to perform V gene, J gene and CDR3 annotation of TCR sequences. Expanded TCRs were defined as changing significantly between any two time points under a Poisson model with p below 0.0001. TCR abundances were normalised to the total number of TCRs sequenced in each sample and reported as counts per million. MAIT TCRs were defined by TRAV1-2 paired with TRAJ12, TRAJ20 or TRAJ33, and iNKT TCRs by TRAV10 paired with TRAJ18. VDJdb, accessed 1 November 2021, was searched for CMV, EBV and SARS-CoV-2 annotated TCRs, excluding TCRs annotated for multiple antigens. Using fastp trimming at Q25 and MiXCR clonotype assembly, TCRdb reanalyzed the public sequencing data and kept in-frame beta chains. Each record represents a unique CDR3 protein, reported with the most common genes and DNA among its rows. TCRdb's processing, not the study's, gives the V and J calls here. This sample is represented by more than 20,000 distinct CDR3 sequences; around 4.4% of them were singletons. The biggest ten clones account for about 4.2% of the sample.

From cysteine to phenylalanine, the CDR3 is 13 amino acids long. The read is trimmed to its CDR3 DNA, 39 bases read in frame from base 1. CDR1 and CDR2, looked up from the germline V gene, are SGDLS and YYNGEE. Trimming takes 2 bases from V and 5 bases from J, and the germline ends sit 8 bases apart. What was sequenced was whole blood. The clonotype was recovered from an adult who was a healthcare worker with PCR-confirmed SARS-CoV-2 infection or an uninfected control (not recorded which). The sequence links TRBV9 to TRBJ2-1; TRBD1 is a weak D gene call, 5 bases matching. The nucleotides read TGTGCCAGCAGCGTTGCCAGGGACAATGAGCAGTTCTTC. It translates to CASSVARDNEQFF. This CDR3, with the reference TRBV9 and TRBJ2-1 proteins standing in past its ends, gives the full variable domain DSGVTQTPKHLITATGQRVTLRCSPRSGDLSVYWYQQSLDQGLQFLIQYYNGEERAKGNILERFSAQQFPDLHSELNLSSLELGDSALYFCASSVARDNEQFFGPGTRLTVL.